This T cell receptor beta chain derives from a study of T-cell memory formation after mild COVID-19. Study background: TCR clusters mostly belonged to single donors.

CDR1 and CDR2 from the germline V gene are SGHAT and FQNNGV. Trimming stripped 4 bases from V and 0 bases from J, with 15 bases between. The CDR3 is 16 residues long. TCR alpha and TCR beta cDNA libraries carrying sample barcodes and UMIs came from 5'RACE with constant-segment primers. TCRdb reprocessed the 5' RACE reads via MiXCR and lists one record per CDR3 protein. The table shows hundreds of thousands of distinct CDR3 sequences, with 18% occurring only once. A remark on this clonotype: The antigen is not known.

Study-wide points: Clones that contracted from day 15 to 85 had balanced CD4/CD8; later expanders were CD4+ biased. Pre-infection memory already had some responding clones, implying cross-reactive memory joined.

The rearrangement joins TRBV11-2 to TRBJ1-1; a weak D match, TRBD1 (5 bases). The sequenced sample consisted of PBMCs or a T cell subset sorted from them (not recorded which). The TCR sequence derives from an adult woman who had mild COVID-19 (a few samples of this study predate the infection). Cell type and time point are not known. The CDR3 DNA follows: TGTGCCAGCAGCTCCAACGGGGGGACGGTGAACACTGAAGCTTTCTTT. Its protein product is CASSSNGGTVNTEAFF. Full variable domain (missing parts from reference TRBV11-2 and TRBJ1-1): EAGVAQSPRYKIIEKRQSVAFWCNPISGHATLYWYQQILGQGPKLLIQFQNNGVVDDSQLPKDRFSAERLKGVDSTLKIQPAKLEDSAVYLCASSSNGGTVNTEAFFGQGTRLTVV.